This entry lists 13 T cell receptor beta chains sequenced from one sample in a study of T cells in Graves' hyperthyroidism and ophthalmopathy. What was amplified from RNA transcripts were TCR beta CDR3 regions. TCR CDR3 underwent first-round RT-PCR with the HTBI primer set. MiXCR was run by TCRdb on the multiplex PCR reads, yielding one entry per CDR3 protein. Here the sample spans under 600,000 distinct CDR3 sequences, roughly 15% being singletons. The sample comprised blood. Every receptor here comes from a woman aged 40 to 50 with Graves' ophthalmopathy.

V is TRBV6-1 and J is TRBJ2-1; D unclear. Germline assignment: CDR1 MNHNS and CDR2 SASEGT. The CDR3 length is 14 residues. Trimming removed 3 bases at V and 14 bases at J, with 20 bases between. CDR3 bases: TGTGCCAGCAGTGATTTTGGTGTGGGCTATCCGGAGTTCTTC. Its protein product is CASSDFGVGYPEFF.

This clonotype showed up many times. The chain carries TRBV3-1 and TRBJ1-1; D gene unclear. The germline CDR1 and CDR2 sequences are LGHDT and YNNKEL (reference sequence). This CDR3 spans 14 amino acids. V lost 0 bases to trimming and J lost 6 bases, with 11 bases between them. CDR3 amino acids: CASSQDQKGPEAFF. The CDR3 region has the DNA TGTGCCAGCAGCCAAGATCAGAAGGGTCCTGAAGCTTTCTTT.

The sample holds many counts of this clonotype. V and J are TRBV20-1 and TRBJ2-3; D is undetermined. CDR3 size: 12 residues. V lost 3 bases, J lost 4 bases, and 8 bases lay in between. Looked up from germline, CDR1 is DFQATT and CDR2 is SNEGSKA (reference sequence). CDR3 sequence reads: CSARIPSDTQYF. CDR3 DNA sequence: TGCAGTGCTAGGATCCCGTCAGATACGCAGTATTTT.

This sequence joins TRBV10-3 and TRBJ2-2; D assignment may be TRBD1 or TRBD2 (5 bases each). Germline V gene lookup returns CDR1 ENHRY and CDR2 SYGVKD. Deletions cut 10 bases from V and 6 bases from J, with 12 bases between. The CDR3 is made up of 12 amino acids. The CDR3 DNA reads TGTGCCAACCCATGGGGGTCCGGGGAGCTGTTTTTT. This gives the protein CANPWGSGELFF.

This clonotype was counted a few times. This rearrangement joins TRBV7-9 to TRBJ2-1; 7 bases fit TRBD1. The CDR3 covers 18 residues. V lost 1 base and J lost 4; bases outside the gene matches: 13. Germline CDR1 SEHNR, CDR2 FQNEAQ (reference sequence). The CDR3 region has the DNA TGTGCCAGCAGCTTAGGGGGTTCGGCGGCAGGGGGATACAATGAGCAGTTCTTC. Translating gives CASSLGGSAAGGYNEQFF.

Many counts were recorded for this clonotype. J is TRBJ2-3 and V is TRBV7-9, with D tentatively TRBD1 (6 bases). The germline CDR1 and CDR2 sequences are SEHNR and FQNEAQ (reference sequence). CDR3 length: 16 residues. Between the trimmed V and J ends, which lost 1 base and 0 bases, there was a span of 11 bases. The CDR3 reads CASSLGGPDSTDTQYF. DNA of the CDR3: TGTGCCAGCAGCTTAGGGGGGCCCGATAGCACAGATACGCAGTATTTT.

This clonotype has at least ten counts. The rearrangement links TRBV20-1 to TRBJ2-2, with 7 bases that match TRBD2. Germline V gene sequence: CDR1 DFQATT, CDR2 SNEGSKA (reference sequence). V lost 0 bases and J lost 3; bases outside the gene matches: 1. The length of the CDR3 is 14 residues. The CDR3 here is CSARDRGDTGELFF. CDR3 DNA sequence: TGCAGTGCTAGAGATCGGGGGGACACCGGGGAGCTGTTTTTT.

This clonotype has ten or more counts. J is TRBJ2-1 and V is TRBV2; 7 bases map to TRBD1. Per the germline V gene, CDR1 is SNHLY and CDR2 is FYNNEI. This CDR3 has 15 amino acids. V trimming: 6 bases; J trimming: 2 bases; junction bases outside the gene matches: 7. The CDR3 nucleotides read TGTGCCAGCAGGGTCCGGGACAGTCCCTACAATGAGCAGTTCTTC. Encoded protein: CASRVRDSPYNEQFF.

In this sample, this clonotype turned up many times. The chain joins TRBV11-1 to TRBJ2-1; 10 nucleotides match TRBD2. After removal of 0 bases from V and 3 bases from J, the junction contained 5 bases not matched to a gene. The CDR3 extends over 17 amino acids. The germline V gene has CDR1 SGHAT and CDR2 FQDESV (reference sequence). The CDR3, as DNA: TGTGCCAGCAGCTTAGCAGGAGCGGGAGGGGACTACAATGAGCAGTTCTTC. Amino acid sequence: CASSLAGAGGDYNEQFF.

The J gene is TRBJ1-5, the V gene TRBV28; D uncertain. Germline V lookup: CDR1 MDHEN, CDR2 SYDVKM. The V and J ends lost 7 bases and 2 bases respectively, with 18 bases between them. The CDR3 runs 16 residues. The CDR3: CASTGPSGVGNQPQHF. In nucleotides, the CDR3 is TGTGCCAGCACAGGCCCTTCCGGGGTTGGCAATCAGCCCCAGCATTTT.

The V and J genes are TRBV6-1 and TRBJ2-7, with 8 bases lining up with TRBD1. J lost 5 bases, V lost 7 bases, and 4 bases had no gene match. CDR3 size: 12 residues. Germline loops: CDR1 MNHNS, CDR2 SASEGT. DNA for the CDR3: TGTGCCAGCAAAGGACAGGGTAACGAGCAGTACTTC. It codes for CASKGQGNEQYF.

This clonotype was detected ten times or more. Here the CDR3 reads CASSPGGQGFYEQYF. The CDR3 DNA reads TGTGCCAGCTCACCAGGGGGCCAAGGTTTTTACGAGCAGTACTTC. V usage is TRBV18 and J usage is TRBJ2-7; D is possibly TRBD1 (6 bases). The germline CDR1 and CDR2 sequences are KGHSH and LQKENI. The ends were cut back, 2 bases at V and 4 bases at J, with 15 bases in the middle. CDR3 length: 15 residues.

Many counts were recorded for this clonotype. The V call is TRBV12-3 or TRBV12-4, the J call TRBJ1-5, with D uncertain. V was trimmed by 0 bases and J by 0 bases, leaving 12 bases between them. This CDR3 is 17 amino acids long. As DNA, the CDR3 is TGTGCCAGCAGTTTAGCTCCGAGGACGTATAGCAATCAGCCCCAGCATTTT. Its translation is CASSLAPRTYSNQPQHF.